These 10 T cell receptor beta chains share one sample of origin, sequenced in a study of shared clonotypes between healthy human individuals. Some clones are missing from TCRdb's copy, which holds only in-frame ones; the method was immunoSEQ multiplex PCR. The repertoire has about a million clones, 70% to 85% of them found once; the top ten carry around 1.4%. The sample taken for sequencing was memory CD4+ T cells sorted from blood. Stated subset: CD45RA-negative fraction. The receptor source for this set is a man between 18 and 29 years old in good health.

The V gene is TRBV5-6, the J gene TRBJ1-2; 8 nucleotides match TRBD1. The J segment lost 3 bases and the V segment lost 2 bases, leaving 6 bases of the junction unmatched. The CDR3 is 15 residues long. Germline V gives CDR1 SGHDT, CDR2 YYEEEE. CDR3 bases: TGTGCCAGCAGCTTCGGACAGGGACGGTACTATGGCTACACCTTC. Translation gives CASSFGQGRYYGYTF.

The table lists this clone with a count of one. The chain uses TRBV2 and TRBJ2-1; D tentatively fits TRBD1 or TRBD2 (5 bases each). V shed 7 bases and J shed 9 bases, with 19 bases lying between them. Per the germline V gene, CDR1 is SNHLY and CDR2 is FYNNEI. The CDR3 sequence is 14 residues long. The CDR3 nucleotides are TGTGCCAGCAATGGGCAGGGAGTTATGGGTGAGCAGTTCTTC. Translation gives CASNGQGVMGEQFF.

V is TRBV18 and J is TRBJ2-1, with D unresolved. Trimming cost V 0 bases and J 0 bases, with 6 bases left between them. The CDR3 has 15 amino acids. Germline V lookup: CDR1 KGHSH, CDR2 LQKENI. The CDR3 DNA reads as TGTGCCAGCTCACCACCGGAACACTCCTACAATGAGCAGTTCTTC. Translated: CASSPPEHSYNEQFF. Full variable domain (missing parts from reference TRBV18 and TRBJ2-1): NAGVMQNPRHLVRRRGQEARLRCSPMKGHSHVYWYRQLPEEGLKFMVYLQKENIIDESGMPKERFSAEFPKEGPSILRIQQVVRGDSAAYFCASSPPEHSYNEQFFGPGTRLTVL.

The CDR3 region is CASSPYVGAGVETQYF. The CDR3 region has the DNA TGTGCCAGCTCACCCTACGTAGGAGCGGGGGTAGAGACCCAGTACTTC. The V call is TRBV18, the J call TRBJ2-5, with 8 bases that match TRBD2. The V gene's germline CDR1 is KGHSH and CDR2 LQKENI. The CDR3 consists of 16 residues. The J segment lost 4 bases and the V segment lost 3 bases, leaving 10 bases of the junction unmatched.

This rearrangement joins TRBV28 to TRBJ2-1, with D possibly being TRBD2 (5 bases). The CDR3 is 15 amino acids. V lost 4 bases and J lost 5, with 15 bases in between. From germline, CDR1 is MDHEN and CDR2 SYDVKM. The CDR3 sequence: CASSSSKRFNNEQFF. DNA for the CDR3: TGTGCCAGCAGTTCTAGCAAAAGGTTTAACAATGAGCAGTTCTTC.

In this sample, this clone turned up a few times. The V and J genes are TRBV11-2 and TRBJ2-5; D might be TRBD2 (6 bases). CDR1 is SGHAT and CDR2 is FQNNGV in the germline V gene. V lost 5 bases, J lost 7 bases, and 23 bases lay in between. This CDR3 region has 16 residues. The CDR3 DNA follows: TGTGCCAGCAGCCTATCGACTAGTTTGGCAAGAGTGACCCAGTACTTC. It specifies CASSLSTSLARVTQYF.

The chain carries TRBV28 and TRBJ2-7, with D perhaps being TRBD1 or TRBD2 (5 bases each). The germline gives CDR1 MDHEN, CDR2 SYDVKM. The CDR3 totals 13 residues. The V end was cut by 3 bases, the J end by 6 bases, with 12 bases between. CDR3 DNA sequence: TGTGCCAGCAGTTTTGTTTCTGGGGGCGAGCAGTACTTC. Translation: CASSFVSGGEQYF.

This sequence joins TRBV14 and TRBJ2-3; D might be TRBD1 (5 bases). CDR3 length: 15 residues. Germline-derived CDR1 and CDR2 are SGHDN and FVKESK. Trimming took 0 bases from V and 5 from J, leaving 12 bases between them. The CDR3 coding sequence is TGTGCCAGCAGCCAAGATCTTGCAGGGCTAGATACGCAGTATTTT. This codes for CASSQDLAGLDTQYF.

The chain joins TRBV20-1 to TRBJ1-6; D perhaps matches TRBD1 (5 bases). V was pared by 4 bases and J by 11 bases, with 9 bases between. Germline-derived CDR1 and CDR2 are DFQATT and SNEGSKA (reference sequence). The CDR3 contains 11 residues. The CDR3 bases are TGCAGTGCTACGGGGGGAACACCCCTCCACTTT. Translated: CSATGGTPLHF.

The V gene is TRBV30, the J gene TRBJ2-6; TRBD1 matches 7 bases. Germline CDR1 and CDR2: GTSNPN and SVGIG (reference sequence). The CDR3 covers 14 residues. Trimming took 8 bases from V and 0 from J; bases not matched to a gene: 4. The CDR3 here is CAGTVPSGANVLTF. CDR3 DNA sequence: TGTGCCGGGACAGTCCCCTCTGGGGCCAACGTCCTGACTTTC. Based on the CDR3 plus reference TRBV30 and TRBJ2-6, the full variable domain is SQTIHQWPATLVQPVGSPLSLECTVEGTSNPNLYWYRQAAGRGLQLLFYSVGIGQISSEVPQNLSASRPQDRQFILSSKKLLLSDSGFYLCAGTVPSGANVLTFGAGSRLTVL.